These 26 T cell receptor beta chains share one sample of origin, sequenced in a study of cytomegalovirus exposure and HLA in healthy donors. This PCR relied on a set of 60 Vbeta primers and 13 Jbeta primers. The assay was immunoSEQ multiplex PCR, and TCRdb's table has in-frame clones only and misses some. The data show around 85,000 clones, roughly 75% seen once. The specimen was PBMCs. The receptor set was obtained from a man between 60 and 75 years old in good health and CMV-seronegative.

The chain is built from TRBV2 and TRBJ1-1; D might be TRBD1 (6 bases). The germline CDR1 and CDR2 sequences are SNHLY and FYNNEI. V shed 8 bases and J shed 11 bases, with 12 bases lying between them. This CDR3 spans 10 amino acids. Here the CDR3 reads CASRGGRAFF. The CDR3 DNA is TGTGCCAGCCGAGGGGGTCGGGCTTTCTTT.

The CDR3: CAWSGDSSNQPQHF. The CDR3 DNA sequence: TGTGCCTGGAGCGGAGACAGTAGCAATCAGCCCCAGCATTTT. The genes are TRBV30 and TRBJ1-5; maybe TRBD1 (5 bases). Trimming removed 3 bases at V and 0 bases at J, with 9 bases between. There are 14 residues in the CDR3. The germline V gene encodes CDR1 GTSNPN and CDR2 SVGIG (reference sequence).

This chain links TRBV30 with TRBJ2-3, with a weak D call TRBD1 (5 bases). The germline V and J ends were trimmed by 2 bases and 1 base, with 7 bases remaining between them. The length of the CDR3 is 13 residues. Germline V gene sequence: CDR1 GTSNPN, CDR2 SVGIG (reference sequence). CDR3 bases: TGTGCCTGGAGTTTACAGGGCACAGATACGCAGTATTTT. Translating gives CAWSLQGTDTQYF.

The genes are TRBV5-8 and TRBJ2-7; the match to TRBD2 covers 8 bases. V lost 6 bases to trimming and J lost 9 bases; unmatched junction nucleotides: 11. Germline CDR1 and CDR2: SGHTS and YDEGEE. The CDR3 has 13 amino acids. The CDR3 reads CASKNRGGPVQYF. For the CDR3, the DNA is TGTGCCAGCAAAAACCGCGGGGGGCCAGTGCAGTACTTC.

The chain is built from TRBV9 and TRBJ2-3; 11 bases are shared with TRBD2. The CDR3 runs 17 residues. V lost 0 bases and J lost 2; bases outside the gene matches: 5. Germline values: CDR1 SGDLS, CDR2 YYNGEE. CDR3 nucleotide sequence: TGTGCCAGCAGCGTAGGGTTAGCGGGGGGGATCACAGATACGCAGTATTTT. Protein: CASSVGLAGGITDTQYF.

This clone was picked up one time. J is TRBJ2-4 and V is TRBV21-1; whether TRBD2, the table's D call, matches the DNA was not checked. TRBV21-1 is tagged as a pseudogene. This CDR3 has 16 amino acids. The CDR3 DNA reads TGTGCCAGCAGCAAAGTACAAGGAGGGACCAAAAACATTCAGTACTTC. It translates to CASSKVQGGTKNIQYF.

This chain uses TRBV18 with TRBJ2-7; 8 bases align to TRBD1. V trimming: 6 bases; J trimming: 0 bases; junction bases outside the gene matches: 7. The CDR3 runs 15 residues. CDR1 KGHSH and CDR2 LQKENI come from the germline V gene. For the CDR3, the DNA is TGTGCCAGCTCCCCCGGACAGGGCCTCTCCTACGAGCAGTACTTC. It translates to CASSPGQGLSYEQYF.

CDR3 sequence (DNA): TGTGCCAGCAGCCCACCTGGGACAGGGGGGCCTCGCTATGGCTACACCTTC. Its translation: CASSPPGTGGPRYGYTF. The gene calls are TRBV7-8 and TRBJ1-2, with 11 bases that match TRBD1. V trimming: 5 bases; J trimming: 4 bases; junction bases outside the gene matches: 12. The CDR3 sequence is 17 residues long. The V gene's germline CDR1 is SGHVS and CDR2 FQNEAQ.

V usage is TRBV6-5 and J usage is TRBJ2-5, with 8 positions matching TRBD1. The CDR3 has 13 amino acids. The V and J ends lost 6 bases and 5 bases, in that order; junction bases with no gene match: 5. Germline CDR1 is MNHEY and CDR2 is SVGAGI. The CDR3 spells CASSRTGRETQYF. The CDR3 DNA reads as TGTGCCAGCAGCCGGACAGGGCGGGAGACCCAGTACTTC.

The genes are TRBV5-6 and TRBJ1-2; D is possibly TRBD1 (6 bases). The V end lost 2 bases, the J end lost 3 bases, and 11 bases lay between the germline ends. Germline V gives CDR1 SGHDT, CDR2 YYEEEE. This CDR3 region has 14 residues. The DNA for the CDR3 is TGTGCCAGCAGCTTTCCCCCAGGGGACTATGGCTACACCTTC. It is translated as CASSFPPGDYGYTF.

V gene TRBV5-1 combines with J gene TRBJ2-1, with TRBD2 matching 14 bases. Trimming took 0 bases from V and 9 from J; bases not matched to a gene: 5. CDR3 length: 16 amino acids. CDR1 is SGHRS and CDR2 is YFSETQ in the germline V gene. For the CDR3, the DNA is TGCGCCAGCAGCTTGGGGGGACTAGCGGGGGCGGTTGAGCAGTTCTTC. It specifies CASSLGGLAGAVEQFF.

CDR3 protein: CASSVYYTGELFF. CDR3 in DNA: TGTGCCAGCAGCGTCTATTACACCGGGGAGCTGTTTTTT. This chain uses TRBV9 with TRBJ2-2; D remains ambiguous. Germline CDR1 and CDR2: SGDLS and YYNGEE. The CDR3 contains 13 residues. V gave up 2 bases and J gave up 3 bases, with 5 bases separating them. The full variable domain, completed using reference TRBV9 and TRBJ2-2, is DSGVTQTPKHLITATGQRVTLRCSPRSGDLSVYWYQQSLDQGLQFLIQYYNGEERAKGNILERFSAQQFPDLHSELNLSSLELGDSALYFCASSVYYTGELFFGEGSRLTVL.

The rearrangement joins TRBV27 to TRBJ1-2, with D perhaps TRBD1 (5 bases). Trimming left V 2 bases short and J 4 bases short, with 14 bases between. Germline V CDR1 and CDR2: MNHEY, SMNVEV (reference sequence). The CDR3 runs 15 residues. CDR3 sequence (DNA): TGTGCCAGCAGTTTAAGGGGAGGGGTGGTCTATGGCTACACCTTC. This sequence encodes CASSLRGGVVYGYTF.

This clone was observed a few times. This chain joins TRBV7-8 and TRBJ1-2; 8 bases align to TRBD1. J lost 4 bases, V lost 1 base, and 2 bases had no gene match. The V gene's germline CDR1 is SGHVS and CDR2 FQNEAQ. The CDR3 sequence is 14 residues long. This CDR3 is CASSLVQGGYGYTF. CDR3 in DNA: TGTGCCAGCAGCTTAGTACAGGGGGGCTATGGCTACACCTTC.

The CDR3 nucleotides read TGTGCCAGCAGGATCGGGAGACACAATGAGCAGTTCTTC. As protein: CASRIGRHNEQFF. The chain uses TRBV6-6 and TRBJ2-1; perhaps TRBD2 as D (6 bases). The CDR3 runs 13 residues. V lost 6 bases to trimming and J lost 5 bases, with 11 bases between them. CDR1 is MNHNY, CDR2 SVGAGI, per germline (reference sequence).

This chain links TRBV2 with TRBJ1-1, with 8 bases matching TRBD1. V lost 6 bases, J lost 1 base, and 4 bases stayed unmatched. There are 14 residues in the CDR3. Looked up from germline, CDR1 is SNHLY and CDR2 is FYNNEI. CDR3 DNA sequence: TGTGCCAGCAGCTGGACAGGGTGGAACACTGAAGCTTTCTTT. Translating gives CASSWTGWNTEAFF.

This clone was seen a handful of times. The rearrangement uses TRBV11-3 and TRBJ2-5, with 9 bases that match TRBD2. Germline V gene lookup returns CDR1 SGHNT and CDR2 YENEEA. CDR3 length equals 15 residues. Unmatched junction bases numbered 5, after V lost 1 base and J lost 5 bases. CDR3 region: CASSLGGLAGETQYF. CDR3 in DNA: TGTGCCAGCAGCTTAGGGGGACTAGCCGGCGAGACCCAGTACTTC.

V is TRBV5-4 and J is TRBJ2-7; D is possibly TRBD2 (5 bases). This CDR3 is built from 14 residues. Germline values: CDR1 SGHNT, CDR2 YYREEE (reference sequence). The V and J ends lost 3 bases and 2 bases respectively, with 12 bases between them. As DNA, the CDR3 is TGTGCCAGCAGCTCAACGAGGGTAACCTACGAGCAGTACTTC. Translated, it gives CASSSTRVTYEQYF.

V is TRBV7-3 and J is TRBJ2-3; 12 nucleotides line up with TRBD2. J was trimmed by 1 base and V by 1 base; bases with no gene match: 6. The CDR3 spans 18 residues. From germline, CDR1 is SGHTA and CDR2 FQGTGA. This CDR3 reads CASSLMASGGAGTDTQYF. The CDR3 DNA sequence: TGTGCCAGCAGCTTAATGGCTAGCGGGGGGGCTGGCACAGATACGCAGTATTTT.

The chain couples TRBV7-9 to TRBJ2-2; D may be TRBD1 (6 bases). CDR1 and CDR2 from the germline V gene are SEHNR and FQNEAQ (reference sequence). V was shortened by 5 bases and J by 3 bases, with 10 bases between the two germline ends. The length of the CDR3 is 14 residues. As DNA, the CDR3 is TGTGCCAGCAGCCAGGACAGCTACACCGGGGAGCTGTTTTTT. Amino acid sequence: CASSQDSYTGELFF.

The CDR3 loop is CASSYSRPTEAFF. DNA for the CDR3: TGTGCCAGCAGTTACTCGAGGCCGACTGAAGCTTTCTTT. The V and J genes are TRBV6-5 and TRBJ1-1; D is ambiguous. Germline CDR1 reads MNHEY; CDR2 reads SVGAGI. V lost 0 bases and J lost 5, with 7 bases in between. This CDR3 has 13 residues.

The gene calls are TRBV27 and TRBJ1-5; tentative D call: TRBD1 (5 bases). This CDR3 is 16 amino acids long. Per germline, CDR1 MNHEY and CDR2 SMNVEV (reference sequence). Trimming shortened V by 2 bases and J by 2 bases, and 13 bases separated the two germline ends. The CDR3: CASSLRATGGNQPQHF. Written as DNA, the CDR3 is TGTGCCAGCAGTTTAAGAGCCACGGGGGGCAATCAGCCCCAGCATTTT.

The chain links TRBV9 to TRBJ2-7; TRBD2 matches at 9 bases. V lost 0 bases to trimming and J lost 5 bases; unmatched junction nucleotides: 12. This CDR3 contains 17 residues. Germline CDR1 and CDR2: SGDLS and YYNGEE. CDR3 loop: CASSVGGGSGGVDEQYF. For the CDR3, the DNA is TGTGCCAGCAGCGTAGGGGGAGGTAGCGGGGGTGTAGACGAGCAGTACTTC.

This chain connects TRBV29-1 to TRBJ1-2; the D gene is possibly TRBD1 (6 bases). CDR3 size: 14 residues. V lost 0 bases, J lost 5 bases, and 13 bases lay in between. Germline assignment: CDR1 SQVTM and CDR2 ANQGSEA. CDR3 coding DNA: TGCAGCGTTGAAGAGCAGGGAGGGGGATATGGCTACACCTTC. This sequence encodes CSVEEQGGGYGYTF. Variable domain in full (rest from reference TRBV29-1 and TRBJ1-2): SAVISQKPSRDICQRGTSLTIQCQVDSQVTMMFWYRQQPGQSLTLIATANQGSEATYESGFVIDKFPISRPNLTFSTLTVSNMSPEDSSIYLCSVEEQGGGYGYTFGSGTRLTVV.

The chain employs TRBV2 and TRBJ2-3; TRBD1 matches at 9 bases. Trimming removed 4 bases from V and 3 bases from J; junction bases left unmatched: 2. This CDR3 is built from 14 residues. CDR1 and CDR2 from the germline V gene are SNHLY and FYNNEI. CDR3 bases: TGTGCCAGCAGTGCCGACAGGGGGACAGATACGCAGTATTTT. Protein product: CASSADRGTDTQYF.

CDR3 DNA: TGTGCCAGCAGCTTACAGGAAAGCTCTGGAAACACCATATATTTT. Amino acid sequence: CASSLQESSGNTIYF. This chain links TRBV7-8 with TRBJ1-3; D unclear. CDR1 is SGHVS, CDR2 FQNEAQ, per germline. This CDR3 comprises 15 residues. V dropped 2 bases and J dropped 0 bases, with 8 bases sitting between them. Together with reference TRBV7-8 and TRBJ1-3, the CDR3 gives the full variable domain: GAGVSQSPRYKVAKRGQDVALRCDPISGHVSLFWYQQALGQGPEFLTYFQNEAQLDKSGLPSDRFFAERPEGSVSTLKIQRTQQEDSAVYLCASSLQESSGNTIYFGEGSWLTVV.